Each of the 10 T cell receptor beta chains below was sequenced from the same sample in a study of molecular identifiers for immune sequencing clone quantification. From the PCR reads, TCRdb called clonotypes with MiXCR, one entry per CDR3 protein. The sample lists approximately 590,000 distinct CDR3 sequences; less than 30% were seen once. Sequencing used naive CD8+ T cells from blood, with Jurkat cell RNA spiked in. Subset here: FACS-sorted CD8+CD4-CCR7+CD45RA+ naive T cells. The receptors originated from a human donor in good health. Some libraries in this study had Jurkat cell RNA spiked in.

This chain links TRBV12-5 with TRBJ2-5; D is undetermined. The CDR3 consists of 14 residues. Germline CDR1 reads LGHNT; CDR2 reads FRNRAP. V was cut by 5 bases and J by 4 bases, with 14 bases left in between. The CDR3 DNA is TGTGCTAGTGGTCCCGGTTACGTGCTAGAGACCCAGTACTTC. It translates to CASGPGYVLETQYF.

This clonotype occurred a few times. The genes are TRBV20-1 and TRBJ2-7; D may correspond to TRBD1 or TRBD2 (5 bases each). The germline V gene encodes CDR1 DFQATT and CDR2 SNEGSKA (reference sequence). CDR3 length equals 12 residues. The V gene lost 0 bases and the J gene lost 2 bases, with 5 bases spanning the gap. This CDR3 reads CSAREGAYEQYF. DNA for the CDR3: TGCAGTGCTAGAGAGGGGGCCTACGAGCAGTACTTC.

This clonotype was found a few times. The genes are TRBV6-5 and TRBJ1-6; possible D gene TRBD1, 5 bases. Germline V gene data show CDR1 as MNHEY and CDR2 as SVGAGI. This CDR3 has 15 residues. V dropped 6 bases and J dropped 3 bases, with 12 bases sitting between them. The DNA for the CDR3 is TGTGCCAGCAGACGGCGGACATTCTATAATTCACCCCTCCACTTT. It yields the protein CASRRRTFYNSPLHF.

This clonotype was observed a handful of times. The CDR3 sequence: CASSPSLAGGTEQYF. The CDR3 DNA is TGTGCCAGCAGTCCCTCTCTAGCGGGGGGTACAGAGCAGTACTTC. The chain combines TRBV6-2 or TRBV6-3 with TRBJ2-7, with 11 bases lining up with TRBD2. Trimming removed 5 bases from V and 7 bases from J; junction bases left unmatched: 10. This CDR3 region has 15 residues. The V gene's germline CDR1 is MNHEY and CDR2 SVGEGT.

The sample holds a few counts of this clonotype. The rearrangement links TRBV29-1 to TRBJ2-5; 7 nucleotides line up with TRBD1. With V trimmed by 5 bases and J by 5 bases, 2 bases remained unmatched. Germline V CDR1 and CDR2: SQVTM, ANQGSEA. CDR3 size: 11 residues. The CDR3 is CSVRGPETQYF. The CDR3 DNA is TGCAGCGTTAGGGGGCCGGAGACCCAGTACTTC.

Ten or more counts support this clonotype. This chain uses TRBV4-3 with TRBJ2-7; 10 bases align to TRBD1. Germline values: CDR1 LGHNA, CDR2 YSLEER. The CDR3 consists of 17 residues. The ends lost 0 bases at V and 4 bases at J; junction bases unmatched: 9. CDR3 in DNA: TGCGCCAGCAGCCAAGATCAGGGGGGACAGGGGCGGTACGAGCAGTACTTC. Translated: CASSQDQGGQGRYEQYF.

With regard to this clonotype: A much larger clonotype is one base distant, so this may be a read error. This rearrangement joins TRBV6-6 to TRBJ2-3; the D gene is possibly TRBD2 (7 bases). Germline V lookup: CDR1 MNHNY, CDR2 SVGAGI (reference sequence). This CDR3 comprises 16 residues. Here the CDR3 reads CASSYIAGAGTATQYF. For the CDR3, the DNA is TGTGCCAGCAGTTACATTGCGGGGGCTGGCACAGCTACGCAGTATTTT.

This clonotype was detected ten times or more. This chain connects TRBV4-1 to TRBJ2-5; 7 bases match TRBD1. Germline CDR1 reads MGHRA; CDR2 reads YSYEKL. This CDR3 is built from 15 residues. With V trimmed by 1 base and J by 2 bases, 4 bases remained unmatched. The CDR3 here is CASSQARQGQETQYF. The CDR3 DNA sequence: TGCGCCAGCAGCCAAGCACGACAGGGACAAGAGACCCAGTACTTC.

For this clonotype: One end of the junction is discordant with germline, which a read error may explain. This chain links TRBV5-5 with TRBJ2-7; D is uncertain. Germline CDR1 SGHKS, CDR2 YYEKEE (reference sequence). This CDR3 is built from 12 residues. The CDR3 is CATSPLGYEQCF. In nucleotides, the CDR3 is TGTGCCACCAGCCCCTTGGGCTACGAGCAGTGCTTC.

This clonotype has a count of ten or more. The chain uses TRBV27 and TRBJ1-5; D uncertain. CDR3 length: 13 amino acids. V was cut by 6 bases and J by 3 bases, with 9 bases left in between. Germline V CDR1 and CDR2: MNHEY, SMNVEV (reference sequence). The CDR3 region is CASRGPPNQPQHF. Here the CDR3 DNA reads TGTGCCAGCAGAGGTCCTCCCAATCAGCCCCAGCATTTT.